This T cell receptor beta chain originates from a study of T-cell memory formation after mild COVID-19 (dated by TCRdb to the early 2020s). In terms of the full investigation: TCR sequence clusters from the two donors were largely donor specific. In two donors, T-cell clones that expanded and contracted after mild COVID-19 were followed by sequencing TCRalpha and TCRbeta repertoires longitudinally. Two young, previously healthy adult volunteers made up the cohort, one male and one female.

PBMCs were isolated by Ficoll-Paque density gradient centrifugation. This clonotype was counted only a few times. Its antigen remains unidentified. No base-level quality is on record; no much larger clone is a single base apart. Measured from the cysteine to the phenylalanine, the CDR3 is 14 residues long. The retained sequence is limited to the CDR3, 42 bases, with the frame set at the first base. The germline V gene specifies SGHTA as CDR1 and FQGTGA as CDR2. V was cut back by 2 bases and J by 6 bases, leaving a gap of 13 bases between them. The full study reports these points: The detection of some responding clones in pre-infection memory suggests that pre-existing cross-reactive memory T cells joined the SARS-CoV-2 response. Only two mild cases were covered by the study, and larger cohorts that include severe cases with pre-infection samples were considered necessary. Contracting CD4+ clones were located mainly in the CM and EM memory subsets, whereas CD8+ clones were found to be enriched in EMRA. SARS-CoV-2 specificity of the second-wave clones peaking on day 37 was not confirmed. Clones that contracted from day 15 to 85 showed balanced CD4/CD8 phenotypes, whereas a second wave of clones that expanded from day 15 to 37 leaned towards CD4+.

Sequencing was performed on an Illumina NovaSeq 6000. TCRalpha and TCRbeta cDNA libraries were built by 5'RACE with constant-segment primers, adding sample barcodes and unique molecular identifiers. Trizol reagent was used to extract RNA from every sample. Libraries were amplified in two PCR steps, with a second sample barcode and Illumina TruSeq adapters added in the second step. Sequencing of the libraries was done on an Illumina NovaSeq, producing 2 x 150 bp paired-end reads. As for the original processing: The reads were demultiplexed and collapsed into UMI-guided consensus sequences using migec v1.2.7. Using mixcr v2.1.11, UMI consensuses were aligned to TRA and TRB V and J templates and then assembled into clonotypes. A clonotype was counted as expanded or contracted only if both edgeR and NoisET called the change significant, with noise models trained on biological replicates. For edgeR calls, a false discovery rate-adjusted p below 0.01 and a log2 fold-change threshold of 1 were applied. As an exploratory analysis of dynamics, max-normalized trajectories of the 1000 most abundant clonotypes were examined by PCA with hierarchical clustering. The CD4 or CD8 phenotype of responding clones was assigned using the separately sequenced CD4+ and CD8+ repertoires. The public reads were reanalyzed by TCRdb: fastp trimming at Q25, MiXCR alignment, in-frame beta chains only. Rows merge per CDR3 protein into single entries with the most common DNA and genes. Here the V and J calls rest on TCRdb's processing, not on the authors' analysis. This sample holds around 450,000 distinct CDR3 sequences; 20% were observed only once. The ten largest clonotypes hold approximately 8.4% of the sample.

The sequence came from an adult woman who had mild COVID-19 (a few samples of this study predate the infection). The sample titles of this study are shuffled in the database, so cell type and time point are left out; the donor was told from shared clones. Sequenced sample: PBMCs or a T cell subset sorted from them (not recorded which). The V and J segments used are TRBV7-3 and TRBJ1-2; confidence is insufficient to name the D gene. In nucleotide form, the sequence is TGTGCCAGCAGCTTATCCTCAGGAGGTGATGGCTACACCTTC. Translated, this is CASSLSSGGDGYTF.